The 4 T cell receptor beta chains in this list originate from one sample, sequenced in a study of blood T cell repertoires in COVID-19. Sequencing was performed with immunoSEQ multiplex PCR; in TCRdb, only in-frame clones are kept and a portion is missing. The data show hundreds of thousands of clones, around 89% seen once. The sequenced sample was peripheral blood. The receptors originated from a woman aged 50 to 65 with COVID-19, enrolled during active disease.

The V call is TRBV7-9, the J call TRBJ2-1, with a tentative D call TRBD2 (7 bases). The CDR3 runs 15 residues. V lost 3 bases, J lost 3 bases, and 12 bases lay in between. Germline lookup yields CDR1 SEHNR and CDR2 FQNEAQ (reference sequence). CDR3 sequence (DNA): TGTGCCAGCAGCTTGGGGGGGCCTTACTACAATGAGCAGTTCTTC. The encoded protein is CASSLGGPYYNEQFF.

This chain joins TRBV15 and TRBJ1-1, with D unresolved. CDR3 size: 14 residues. Trimming shortened V by 5 bases and J by 8 bases, and 18 bases separated the two germline ends. CDR1 is LNHNV and CDR2 is YYDKDF in the germline V gene (reference sequence). The CDR3 sequence: CATSLERPGGEAFF. In DNA, the CDR3 is TGTGCCACCAGCTTAGAACGGCCTGGAGGGGAAGCTTTCTTT.

V and J are TRBV27 and TRBJ1-2; D remains ambiguous. V lost 4 bases to trimming and J lost 0 bases, with 6 bases between them. CDR3 length equals 13 residues. The germline V gene has CDR1 MNHEY and CDR2 SMNVEV (reference sequence). Here the CDR3 reads CASSSGANYGYTF. DNA of the CDR3: TGTGCCAGCAGTTCTGGAGCTAACTATGGCTACACCTTC.

The chain's CDR3 is CAISESPGVGNNEQFF. The CDR3 bases are TGTGCCATCAGTGAGTCGCCCGGGGTGGGGAACAATGAGCAGTTCTTC. The rearrangement joins TRBV10-3 to TRBJ2-1, with D possibly TRBD2 on 5 matching bases. CDR1 and CDR2 (germline): ENHRY, SYGVKD. CDR3 length: 16 residues. The V and J ends lost 0 bases and 5 bases respectively, with 14 bases between them.